This T cell receptor beta chain emerged from a study of T-cell reconstitution after alpha-beta-depleted transplantation in children. This CDR3 is 16 amino acids long. Trimming removed 4 bases from V and 10 bases from J, with 25 bases in between. From germline, CDR1 is LNHNV and CDR2 YYDKDF (reference sequence). General study findings and limits: Reportedly, roughly two months post-transplant, alpha-beta T cells arose from several hundred expanded graft clones.

This sample's TCRbeta library carried unique molecular identifier barcodes. One entry per CDR3 protein results from TCRdb running MiXCR on the PCR reads. This table holds about a million distinct CDR3 sequences, roughly 29% found once. Remarks on this clonotype: Its target is unknown.

This TCR derives from a boy younger than two who had a stem cell transplant for SCID, so the T cells may come from the graft donor. The V and J genes are TRBV15 and TRBJ1-1; TRBD1 is a possible D gene (6 bases). Sequenced material: PBMCs, mostly from graft donor cells, taken 360 days after TCRalphabeta/CD19-depleted stem cell transplant. The CDR3 DNA sequence: TGTGCCACCAGCACCGACAGGACACCTGGTTCCCTGGGAGCTTTCTTT. Its translation: CATSTDRTPGSLGAFF.